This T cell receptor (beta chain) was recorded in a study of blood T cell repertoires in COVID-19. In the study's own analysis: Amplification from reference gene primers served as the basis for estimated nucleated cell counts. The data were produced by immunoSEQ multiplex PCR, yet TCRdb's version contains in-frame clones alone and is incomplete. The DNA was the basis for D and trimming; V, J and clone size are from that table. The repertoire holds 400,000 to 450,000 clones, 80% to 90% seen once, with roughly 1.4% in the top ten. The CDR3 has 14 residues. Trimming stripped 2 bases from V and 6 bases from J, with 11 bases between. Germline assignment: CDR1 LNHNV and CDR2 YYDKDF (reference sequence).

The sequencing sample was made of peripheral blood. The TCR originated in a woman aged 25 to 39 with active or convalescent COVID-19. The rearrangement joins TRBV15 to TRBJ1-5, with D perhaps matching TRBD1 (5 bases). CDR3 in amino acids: CATSRKGDGQPQHF. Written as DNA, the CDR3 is TGTGCCACCAGCAGAAAAGGGGATGGTCAGCCCCAGCATTTT.